A selection of T cell receptor beta chains follows, all from one sample in a study of blood T cell repertoires in COVID-19. Data came from immunoSEQ multiplex PCR; TCRdb stores just in-frame clones and leaves some out. The data contain 200,000 to 300,000 clones, about 80% of them singletons. Sequenced material: peripheral blood. All receptors come from a man older than 75 with acute or convalescent COVID-19. Each CDR3 is given with its conserved first and last residue. The D gene is left open where the match is weak. The size entry is marked missing in some rows and otherwise reads once, few, many or a size class.

>TRBV11-2|TRBJ2-3|.|TRBD2
CASSPTSGVFTDTQYF
TGTGCCAGCAGCCCAACTAGCGGGGTATTCACAGATACGCAGTATTTT
>TRBV24-1|TRBJ2-7|few|TRBD1
CATSDGLGTGKSYEQYF
TGTGCCACCAGTGATGGGTTGGGGACAGGGAAGTCCTACGAGCAGTACTTC
>TRBV18|TRBJ2-7|.|TRBD1
CASSPGQDVYEQYF
TGTGCCAGCTCACCCGGACAGGACGTCTACGAGCAGTACTTC
>TRBV28|TRBJ2-7|.|.
CASTQHIRGEQYF
TGTGCCAGCACCCAGCACATTAGGGGGGAGCAGTACTTC
>TRBV6-5|TRBJ2-7|.|TRBD2
CAQRLAGGHEQYF
TGTGCCCAGAGACTAGCGGGAGGACACGAGCAGTACTTC
>TRBV5-1|TRBJ2-7|.|.
CASSLRDKYEQYF
TGCGCCAGCAGCTTGCGTGACAAGTACGAGCAGTACTTC
>TRBV7-9|TRBJ2-1|few|.
CASSHNPYEQFF
TGTGCCAGCAGCCACAACCCGTATGAGCAGTTCTTC
>TRBV5-7|TRBJ2-7|.|.
CASTPTLDGHSYEQYF
TGTGCCAGCACCCCGACCTTGGACGGACACTCCTACGAGCAGTACTTC
>TRBV20-1|TRBJ1-1|.|TRBD1
CSASGTTFRDSLNTEAFF
TGCAGTGCTAGTGGGACCACCTTTCGGGACAGCCTGAACACTGAAGCTTTCTTT
>TRBV24-1|TRBJ1-5|.|.
CATSDAAARQPQHF
TGTGCCACCAGTGATGCCGCTGCGAGGCAGCCCCAGCATTTT
>TRBV11-3|TRBJ2-2|few|.
CASSIGTLNTGELFF
TGTGCCAGCAGCATCGGGACTCTGAACACCGGGGAGCTGTTTTTT
>TRBV2|TRBJ1-4|.|TRBD1
CASKRQGLRDEKLFF
TGTGCCAGCAAAAGACAGGGGCTCCGGGATGAAAAACTGTTTTTT
>TRBV2|TRBJ2-3|.|TRBD1
CASTGGAFIDTQYF
TGTGCCAGCACAGGGGGCGCCTTTATTGATACGCAGTATTTT
>TRBV7-2|TRBJ2-5|.|.
CASSLVGLQETQYF
TGTGCCAGCAGCTTAGTGGGACTTCAAGAGACCCAGTACTTC
>TRBV7-8|TRBJ2-7|.|.
CASSKGHLPEQYF
TGTGCCAGCAGCAAGGGACACCTCCCCGAGCAGTACTTC
>TRBV7-9|TRBJ1-4|.|TRBD1
CASSLGTGINEKLFF
TGTGCCAGCAGCTTGGGGACAGGGATTAATGAAAAACTGTTTTTT
>TRBV24-1|TRBJ1-5|.|TRBD1
CATSESGGRSNQPQHF
TGTGCCACCAGTGAGTCAGGGGGAAGGAGCAATCAGCCCCAGCATTTT
>TRBV7-9|TRBJ2-7|.|.
CASRKGEGLSYEQYF
TGTGCCAGCAGGAAAGGCGAGGGACTTTCCTACGAGCAGTACTTC
>TRBV9|TRBJ2-7|few|.
CASSPHPNPYEQYF
TGTGCCAGCAGCCCTCATCCTAACCCCTACGAGCAGTACTTC
>TRBV12-5|TRBJ2-7|.|TRBD2
CASGIPGLISYEQYF
TGTGCTAGTGGTATTCCGGGACTAATCTCCTACGAGCAGTACTTC
>TRBV28|TRBJ2-1|few|.
CASSAGDNSYNEQFF
TGTGCCAGCAGTGCGGGGGACAACTCCTACAATGAGCAGTTCTTC
>TRBV5-1|TRBJ2-7|.|TRBD1
CASSSETGYHEQYF
TGCGCCAGCAGCTCGGAGACAGGGTACCACGAGCAGTACTTC
>TRBV10-3|TRBJ1-2|.|.
CAISRPGDHYGYTF
TGTGCCATCAGTCGCCCGGGGGATCACTATGGCTACACCTTC
>TRBV2|TRBJ2-2|.|TRBD1
CASTGTGKTGELFF
TGTGCCAGCACTGGGACAGGGAAAACCGGGGAGCTGTTTTTT
>TRBV7-2|TRBJ1-1|few|.
CASSLYGSMNTEAFF
TGTGCCAGCAGCTTATACGGTTCCATGAACACTGAAGCTTTCTTT
>TRBV27|TRBJ1-1|.|.
CASSLRGWTTEAFF
TGTGCCAGCAGTTTGCGGGGATGGACCACTGAAGCTTTCTTT
>TRBV5-1|TRBJ2-7|.|.
CASSLESGYEQYF
TGCGCCAGCAGCTTGGAGTCCGGTTACGAGCAGTACTTC
>TRBV3-1/TRBV3-2|TRBJ1-3|.|.
CASSQDNSGNTIYF
TGTGCCAGCAGCCAAGACAATTCTGGAAACACCATATATTTT
>TRBV6-5|TRBJ1-5|few|.
CASTVDRNQPQHF
TGTGCCAGCACCGTTGACAGGAATCAGCCCCAGCATTTT
>TRBV7-9|TRBJ2-1|.|.
CASSLGRGGSYNEQFF
TGTGCCAGCAGCTTGGGGCGGGGAGGCTCCTACAATGAGCAGTTCTTC
>TRBV10-2|TRBJ1-1|.|.
CASSESGLDEAFF
TGCGCCAGCAGTGAGTCCGGGTTGGATGAAGCTTTCTTT
>TRBV11-2|TRBJ2-7|few|.
CASSLVYSQWYEQYF
TGTGCCAGCAGCTTAGTCTATTCTCAATGGTACGAGCAGTACTTC
>TRBV29-1|TRBJ2-7|.|TRBD1
CSVIGGQGSREQYF
TGCAGCGTTATAGGGGGACAGGGCTCGCGCGAGCAGTACTTC
>TRBV5-4|TRBJ1-2|few|.
CASSLNSNYGYTF
TGTGCCAGCAGCTTGAACAGCAACTATGGCTACACCTTC
>TRBV5-1|TRBJ2-6|once|TRBD2
CASSREVSGANVLTF
TGCGCCAGCAGCCGGGAGGTTTCTGGGGCCAACGTCCTGACTTTC
>TRBV3-1/TRBV3-2|TRBJ2-7|.|TRBD2
CASSSGLEIYEQYF
TGTGCCAGCAGCTCGGGACTAGAGATCTACGAGCAGTACTTC
>TRBV6-5|TRBJ1-1|.|.
CASSTDPNTEAFF
TGTGCCAGCAGCACAGACCCGAACACTGAAGCTTTCTTT
>TRBV5-6|TRBJ1-2|.|.
CASRAQGLERHGYTF
TGTGCCAGCAGGGCACAGGGTCTTGAGAGGCATGGCTACACCTTC
>TRBV19|TRBJ1-5|.|.
CASSQLYGQPQHF
TGTGCCAGTAGTCAATTATATGGCCAGCCCCAGCATTTT
>TRBV30|TRBJ1-5|.|TRBD1
CAWSVSGGNQPQHF
TGTGCCTGGAGTGTATCAGGGGGTAATCAGCCCCAGCATTTT